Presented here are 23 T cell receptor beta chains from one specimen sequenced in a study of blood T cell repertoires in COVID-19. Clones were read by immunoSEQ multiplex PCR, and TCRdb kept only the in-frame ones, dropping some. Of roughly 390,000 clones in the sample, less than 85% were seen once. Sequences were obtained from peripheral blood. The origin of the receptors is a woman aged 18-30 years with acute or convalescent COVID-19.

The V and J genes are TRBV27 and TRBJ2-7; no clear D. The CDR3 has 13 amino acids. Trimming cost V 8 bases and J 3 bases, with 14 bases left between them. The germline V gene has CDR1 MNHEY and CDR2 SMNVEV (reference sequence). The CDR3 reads CASAPGLLYEQYF. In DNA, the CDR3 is TGTGCCAGCGCCCCCGGGTTACTCTACGAGCAGTACTTC.

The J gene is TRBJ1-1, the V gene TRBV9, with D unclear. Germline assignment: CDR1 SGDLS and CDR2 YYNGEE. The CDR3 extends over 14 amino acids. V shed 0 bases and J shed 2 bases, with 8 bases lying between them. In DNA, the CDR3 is TGTGCCAGCAGCGTAGATTGGCAAAACACTGAAGCTTTCTTT. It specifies CASSVDWQNTEAFF.

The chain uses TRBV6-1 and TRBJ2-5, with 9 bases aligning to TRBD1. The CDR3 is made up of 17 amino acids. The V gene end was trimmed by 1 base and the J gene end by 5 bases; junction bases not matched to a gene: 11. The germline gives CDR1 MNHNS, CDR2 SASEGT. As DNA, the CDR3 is TGTGCCAGCAGTGAAGGTCTGACGGACAGGGGTGGGGAGACCCAGTACTTC. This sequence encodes CASSEGLTDRGGETQYF.

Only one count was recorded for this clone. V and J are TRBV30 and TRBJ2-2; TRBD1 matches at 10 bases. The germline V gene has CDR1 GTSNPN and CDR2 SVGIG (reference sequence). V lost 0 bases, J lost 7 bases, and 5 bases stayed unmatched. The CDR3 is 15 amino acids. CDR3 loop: CAWSVPGQGFGELFF. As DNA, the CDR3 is TGTGCCTGGAGTGTACCGGGACAGGGGTTCGGGGAGCTGTTTTTT.

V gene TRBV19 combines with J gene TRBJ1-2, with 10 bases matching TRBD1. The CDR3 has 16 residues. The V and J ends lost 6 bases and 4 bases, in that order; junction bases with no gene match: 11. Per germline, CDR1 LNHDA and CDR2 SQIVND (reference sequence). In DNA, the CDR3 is TGTGCCAGTAGCCCCTCCCGGGACAGGGGACCCTATGGCTACACCTTC. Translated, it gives CASSPSRDRGPYGYTF.

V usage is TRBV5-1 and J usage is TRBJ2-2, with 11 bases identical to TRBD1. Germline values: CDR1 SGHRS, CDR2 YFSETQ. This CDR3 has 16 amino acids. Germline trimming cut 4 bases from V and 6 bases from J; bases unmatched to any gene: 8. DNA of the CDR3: TGCGCCAGCAGCGGACAGGGGGCTGCTGGGGCCGGGGAGCTGTTTTTT. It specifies CASSGQGAAGAGELFF.

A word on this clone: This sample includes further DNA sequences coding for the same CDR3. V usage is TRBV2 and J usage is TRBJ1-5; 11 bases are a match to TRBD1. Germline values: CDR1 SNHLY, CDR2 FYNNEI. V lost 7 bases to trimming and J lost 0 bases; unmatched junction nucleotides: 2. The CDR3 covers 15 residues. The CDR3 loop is CASTGTGGSNQPQHF. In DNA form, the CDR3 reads TGTGCCAGCACTGGGACAGGGGGTAGCAATCAGCCCCAGCATTTT. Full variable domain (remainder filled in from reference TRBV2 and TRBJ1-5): EPEVTQTPSHQVTQMGQEVILRCVPISNHLYFYWYRQILGQKVEFLVSFYNNEISEKSEIFDDQFSVERPDGSNFTLKIRSTKLEDSAMYFCASTGTGGSNQPQHFGDGTRLSIL.

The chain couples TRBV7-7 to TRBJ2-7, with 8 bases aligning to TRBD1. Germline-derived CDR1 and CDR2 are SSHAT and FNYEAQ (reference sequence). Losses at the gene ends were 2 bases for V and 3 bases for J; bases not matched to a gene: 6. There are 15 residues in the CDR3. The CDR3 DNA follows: TGTGCCAGCAGCTTAAGGCCAGGGGGCTTCTACGAGCAGTACTTC. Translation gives CASSLRPGGFYEQYF.

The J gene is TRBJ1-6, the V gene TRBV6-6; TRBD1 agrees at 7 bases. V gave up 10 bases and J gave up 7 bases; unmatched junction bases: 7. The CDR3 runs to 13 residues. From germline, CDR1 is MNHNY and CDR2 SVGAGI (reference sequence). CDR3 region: CATRQGGNSPLHF. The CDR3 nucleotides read TGTGCCACAAGACAGGGCGGAAATTCACCCCTCCACTTT.

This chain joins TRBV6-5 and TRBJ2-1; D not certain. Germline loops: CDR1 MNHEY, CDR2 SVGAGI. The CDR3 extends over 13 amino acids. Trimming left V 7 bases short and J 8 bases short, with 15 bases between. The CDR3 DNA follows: TGTGCCAGCACGGTTACCGTCCTCGATGAGCAGTTCTTC. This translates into CASTVTVLDEQFF.

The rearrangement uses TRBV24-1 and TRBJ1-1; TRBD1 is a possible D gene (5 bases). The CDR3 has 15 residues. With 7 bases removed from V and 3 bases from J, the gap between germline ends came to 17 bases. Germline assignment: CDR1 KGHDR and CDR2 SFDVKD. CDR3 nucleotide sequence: TGTGCCACCAGCGGGGGTGCAGGGTTGTACACTGAAGCTTTCTTT. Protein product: CATSGGAGLYTEAFF.

The CDR3: CASSLRGFGTEAFF. Here the CDR3 DNA reads TGTGCCAGCAGTCTCAGGGGTTTTGGCACTGAAGCTTTCTTT. The V and J genes are TRBV13 and TRBJ1-1; maybe TRBD1 (6 bases). The V and J ends lost 6 bases and 4 bases respectively, with 15 bases between them. The CDR3 is 14 amino acids. Per germline, CDR1 PRHDT and CDR2 FYEKMQ (reference sequence). Combining the CDR3 with reference TRBV13 and TRBJ1-1 gives the whole variable domain AAGVIQSPRHLIKEKRETATLKCYPIPRHDTVYWYQQGPGQDPQFLISFYEKMQSDKGSIPDRFSAQQFSDYHSELNMSSLELGDSALYFCASSLRGFGTEAFFGQGTRLTVV.

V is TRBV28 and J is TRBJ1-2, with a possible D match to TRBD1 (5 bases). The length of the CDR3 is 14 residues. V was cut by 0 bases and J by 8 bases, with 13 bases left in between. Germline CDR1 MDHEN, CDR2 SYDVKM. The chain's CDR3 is CASSLWQGGVGYTF. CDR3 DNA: TGTGCCAGCAGTTTATGGCAGGGCGGAGTGGGCTACACCTTC.

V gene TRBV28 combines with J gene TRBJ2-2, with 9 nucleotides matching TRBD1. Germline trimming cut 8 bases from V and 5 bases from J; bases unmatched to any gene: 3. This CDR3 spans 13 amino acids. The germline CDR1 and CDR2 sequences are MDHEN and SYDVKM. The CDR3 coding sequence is TGTGCCAGCGCGGGACAGGGTACCGGGGAGCTGTTTTTT. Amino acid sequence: CASAGQGTGELFF.

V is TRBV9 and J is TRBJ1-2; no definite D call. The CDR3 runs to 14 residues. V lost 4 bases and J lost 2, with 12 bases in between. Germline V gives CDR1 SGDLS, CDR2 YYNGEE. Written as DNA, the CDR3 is TGTGCCAGCAGCCCCAGCGGGCCCAACTATGGCTACACCTTC. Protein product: CASSPSGPNYGYTF. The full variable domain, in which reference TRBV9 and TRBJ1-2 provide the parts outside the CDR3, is DSGVTQTPKHLITATGQRVTLRCSPRSGDLSVYWYQQSLDQGLQFLIQYYNGEERAKGNILERFSAQQFPDLHSELNLSSLELGDSALYFCASSPSGPNYGYTFGSGTRLTVV.

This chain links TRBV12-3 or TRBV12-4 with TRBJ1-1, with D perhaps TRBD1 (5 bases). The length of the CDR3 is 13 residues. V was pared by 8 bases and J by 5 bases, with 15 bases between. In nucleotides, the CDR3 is TGTGCCAGCGGTCAGGGAGGTTGGACTGAAGCTTTCTTT. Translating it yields CASGQGGWTEAFF.

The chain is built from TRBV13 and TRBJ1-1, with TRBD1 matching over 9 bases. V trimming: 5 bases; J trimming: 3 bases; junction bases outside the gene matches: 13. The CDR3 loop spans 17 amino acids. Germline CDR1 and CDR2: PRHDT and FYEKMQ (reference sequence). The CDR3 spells CASSTQDRGEGDTEAFF. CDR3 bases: TGTGCCAGCAGCACCCAGGACAGGGGAGAGGGGGACACTGAAGCTTTCTTT.

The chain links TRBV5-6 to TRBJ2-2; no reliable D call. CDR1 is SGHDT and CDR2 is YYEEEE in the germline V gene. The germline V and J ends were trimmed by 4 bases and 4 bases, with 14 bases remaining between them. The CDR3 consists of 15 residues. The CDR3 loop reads CASSPAVRGTGELFF. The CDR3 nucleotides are TGTGCCAGCAGCCCTGCCGTACGCGGCACCGGGGAGCTGTTTTTT.

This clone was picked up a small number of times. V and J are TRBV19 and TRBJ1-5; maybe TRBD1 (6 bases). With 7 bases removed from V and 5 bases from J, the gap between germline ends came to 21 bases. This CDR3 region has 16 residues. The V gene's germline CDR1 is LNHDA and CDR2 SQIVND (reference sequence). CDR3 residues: CASTLGRGSGYQPQHF. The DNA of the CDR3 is TGTGCCAGTACCTTGGGCAGGGGATCTGGGTATCAGCCCCAGCATTTT.

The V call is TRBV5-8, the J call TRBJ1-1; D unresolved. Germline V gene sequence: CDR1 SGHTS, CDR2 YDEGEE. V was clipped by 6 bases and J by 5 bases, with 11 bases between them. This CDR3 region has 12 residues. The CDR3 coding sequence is TGTGCCAGCATTTTCGGGTGGACTGAAGCTTTCTTT. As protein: CASIFGWTEAFF.

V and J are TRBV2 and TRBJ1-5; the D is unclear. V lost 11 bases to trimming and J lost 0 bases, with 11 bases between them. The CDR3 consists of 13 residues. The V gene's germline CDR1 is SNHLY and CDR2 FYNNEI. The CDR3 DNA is TGTGCCGGGAAGAGGGATAGCAATCAGCCCCAGCATTTT. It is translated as CAGKRDSNQPQHF.

The DNA of the CDR3 is TGTGCCAGCAGCTTCCAACCCGGGCGGGGTGCGCAGTACTTC. Residues: CASSFQPGRGAQYF. The gene calls are TRBV7-8 and TRBJ2-7, with TRBD2 as a possible D gene (6 bases). Trimming removed 3 bases at V and 9 bases at J, with 18 bases between. This CDR3 is built from 14 residues. Per germline, CDR1 SGHVS and CDR2 FQNEAQ.

The CDR3: CASSLGDRDPSPLHF. CDR3 nucleotides: TGTGCCAGCAGCTTAGGGGACAGGGACCCCTCACCCCTCCACTTT. The chain employs TRBV7-8 and TRBJ1-6, with 9 positions matching TRBD1. The ends lost 1 base at V and 10 bases at J; junction bases unmatched: 5. Germline CDR1 and CDR2: SGHVS and FQNEAQ. This CDR3 is 15 amino acids long. Full variable domain (rest looked up from reference TRBV7-8 and TRBJ1-6): GAGVSQSPRYKVAKRGQDVALRCDPISGHVSLFWYQQALGQGPEFLTYFQNEAQLDKSGLPSDRFFAERPEGSVSTLKIQRTQQEDSAVYLCASSLGDRDPSPLHFGNGTRLTVT.